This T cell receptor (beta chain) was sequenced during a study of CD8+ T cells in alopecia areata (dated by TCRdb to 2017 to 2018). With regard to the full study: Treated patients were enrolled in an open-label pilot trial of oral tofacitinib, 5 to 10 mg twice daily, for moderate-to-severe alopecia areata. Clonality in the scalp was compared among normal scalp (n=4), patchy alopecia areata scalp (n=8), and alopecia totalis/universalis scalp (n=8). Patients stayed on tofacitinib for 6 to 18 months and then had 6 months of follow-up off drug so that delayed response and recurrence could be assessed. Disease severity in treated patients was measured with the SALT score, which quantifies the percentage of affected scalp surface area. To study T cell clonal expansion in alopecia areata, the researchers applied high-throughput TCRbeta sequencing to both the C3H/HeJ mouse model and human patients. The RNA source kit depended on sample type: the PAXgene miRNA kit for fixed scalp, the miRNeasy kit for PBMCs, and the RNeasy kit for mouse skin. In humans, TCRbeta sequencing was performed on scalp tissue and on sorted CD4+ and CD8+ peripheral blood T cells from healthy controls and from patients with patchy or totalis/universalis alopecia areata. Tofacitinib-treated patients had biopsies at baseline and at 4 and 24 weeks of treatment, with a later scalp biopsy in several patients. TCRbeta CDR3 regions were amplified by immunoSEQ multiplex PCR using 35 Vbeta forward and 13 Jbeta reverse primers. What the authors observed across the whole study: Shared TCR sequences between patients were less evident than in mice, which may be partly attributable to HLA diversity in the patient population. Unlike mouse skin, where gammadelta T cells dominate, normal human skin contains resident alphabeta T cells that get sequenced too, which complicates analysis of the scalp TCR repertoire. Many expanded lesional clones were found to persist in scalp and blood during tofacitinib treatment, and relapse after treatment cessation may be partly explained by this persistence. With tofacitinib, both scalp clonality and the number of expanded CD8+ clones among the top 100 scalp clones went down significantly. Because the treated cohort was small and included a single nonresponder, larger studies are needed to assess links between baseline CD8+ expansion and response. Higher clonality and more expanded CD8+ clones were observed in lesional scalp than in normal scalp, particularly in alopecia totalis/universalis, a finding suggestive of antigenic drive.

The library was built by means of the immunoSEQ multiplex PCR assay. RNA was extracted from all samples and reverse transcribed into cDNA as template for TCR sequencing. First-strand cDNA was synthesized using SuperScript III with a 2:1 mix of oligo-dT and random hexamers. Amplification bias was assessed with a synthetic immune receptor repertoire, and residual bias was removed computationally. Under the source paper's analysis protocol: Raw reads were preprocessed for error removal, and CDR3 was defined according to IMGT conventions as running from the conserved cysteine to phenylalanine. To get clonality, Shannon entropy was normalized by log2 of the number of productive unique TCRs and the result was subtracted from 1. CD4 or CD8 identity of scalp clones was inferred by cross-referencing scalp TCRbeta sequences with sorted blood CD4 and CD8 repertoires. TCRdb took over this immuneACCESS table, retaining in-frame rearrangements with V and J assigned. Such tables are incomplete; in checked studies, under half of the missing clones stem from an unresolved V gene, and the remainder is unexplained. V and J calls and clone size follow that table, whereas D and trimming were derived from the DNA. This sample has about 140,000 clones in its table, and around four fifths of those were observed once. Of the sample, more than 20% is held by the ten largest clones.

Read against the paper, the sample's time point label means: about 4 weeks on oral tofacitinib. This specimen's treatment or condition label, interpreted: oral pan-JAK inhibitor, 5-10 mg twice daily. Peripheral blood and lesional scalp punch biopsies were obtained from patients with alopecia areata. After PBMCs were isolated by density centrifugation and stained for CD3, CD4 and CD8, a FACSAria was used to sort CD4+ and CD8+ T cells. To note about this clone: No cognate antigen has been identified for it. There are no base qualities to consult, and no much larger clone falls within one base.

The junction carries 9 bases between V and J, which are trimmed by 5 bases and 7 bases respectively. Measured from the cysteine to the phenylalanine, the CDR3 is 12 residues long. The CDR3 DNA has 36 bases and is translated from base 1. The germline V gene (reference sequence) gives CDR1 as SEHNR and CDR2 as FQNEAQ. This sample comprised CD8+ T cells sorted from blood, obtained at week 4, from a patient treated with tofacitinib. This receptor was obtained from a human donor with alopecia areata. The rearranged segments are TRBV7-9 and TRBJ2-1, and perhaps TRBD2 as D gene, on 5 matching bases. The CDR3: CASSPAANEQFF. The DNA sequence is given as TGTGCCAGCAGCCCAGCGGCTAATGAGCAGTTCTTC.